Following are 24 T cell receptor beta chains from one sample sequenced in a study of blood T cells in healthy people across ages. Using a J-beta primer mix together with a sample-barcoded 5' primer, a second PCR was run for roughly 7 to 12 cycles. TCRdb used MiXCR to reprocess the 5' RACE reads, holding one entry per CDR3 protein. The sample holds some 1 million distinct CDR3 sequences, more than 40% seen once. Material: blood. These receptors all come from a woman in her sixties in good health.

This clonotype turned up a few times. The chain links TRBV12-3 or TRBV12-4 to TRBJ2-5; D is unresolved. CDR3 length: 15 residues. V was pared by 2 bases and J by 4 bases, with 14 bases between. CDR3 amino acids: CASSLWASSGETQYF. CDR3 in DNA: TGTGCCAGCAGTTTATGGGCCAGTTCAGGAGAGACCCAGTACTTC.

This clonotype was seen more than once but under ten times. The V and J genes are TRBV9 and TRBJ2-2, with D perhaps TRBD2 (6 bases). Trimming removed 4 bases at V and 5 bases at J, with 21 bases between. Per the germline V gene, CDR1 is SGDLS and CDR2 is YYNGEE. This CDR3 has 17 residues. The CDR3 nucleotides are TGTGCCAGCAGCAGAATAGGAGTTGCTGGAGGGACCGGGGAGCTGTTTTTT. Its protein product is CASSRIGVAGGTGELFF.

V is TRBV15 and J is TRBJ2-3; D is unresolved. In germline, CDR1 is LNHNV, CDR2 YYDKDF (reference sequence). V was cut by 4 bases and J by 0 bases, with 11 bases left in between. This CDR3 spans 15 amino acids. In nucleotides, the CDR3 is TGTGCCACCAGCACCCGGATCAGAAGCACAGATACGCAGTATTTT. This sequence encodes CATSTRIRSTDTQYF.

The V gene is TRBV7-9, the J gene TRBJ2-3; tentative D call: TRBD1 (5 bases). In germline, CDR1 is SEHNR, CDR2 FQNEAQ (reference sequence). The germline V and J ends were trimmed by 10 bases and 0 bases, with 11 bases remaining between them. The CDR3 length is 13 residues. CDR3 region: CATNRPSTDTQYF. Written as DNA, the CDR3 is TGTGCCACAAACAGGCCTAGCACAGATACGCAGTATTTT.

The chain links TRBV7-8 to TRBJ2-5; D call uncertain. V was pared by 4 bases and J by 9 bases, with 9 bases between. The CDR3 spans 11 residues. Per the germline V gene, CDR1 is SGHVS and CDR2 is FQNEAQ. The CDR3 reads CASSSHLSQYF. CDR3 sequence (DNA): TGTGCCAGCAGCTCACATTTGTCCCAGTACTTC.

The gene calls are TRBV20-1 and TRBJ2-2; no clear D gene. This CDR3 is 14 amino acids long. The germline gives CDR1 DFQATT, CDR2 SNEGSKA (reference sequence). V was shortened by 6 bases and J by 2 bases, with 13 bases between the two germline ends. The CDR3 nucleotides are TGCAGTGCCAGGCCGCTCAGCAACACCGGGGAGCTGTTTTTT. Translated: CSARPLSNTGELFF.

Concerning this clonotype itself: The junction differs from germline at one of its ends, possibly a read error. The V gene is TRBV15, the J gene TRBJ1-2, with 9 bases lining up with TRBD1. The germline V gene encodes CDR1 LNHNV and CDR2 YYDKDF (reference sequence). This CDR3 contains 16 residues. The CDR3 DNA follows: TGTGCCACCAGCAACCGGGGACAGGGTCTTCCCTATGGCTGCACCTTC. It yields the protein CATSNRGQGLPYGCTF.

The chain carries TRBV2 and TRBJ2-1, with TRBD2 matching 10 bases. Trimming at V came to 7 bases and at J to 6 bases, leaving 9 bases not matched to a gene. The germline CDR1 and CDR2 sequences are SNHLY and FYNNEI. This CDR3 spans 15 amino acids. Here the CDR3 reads CASTSSSGRGNEQFF. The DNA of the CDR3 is TGTGCCAGCACTAGCTCAAGCGGGAGGGGCAATGAGCAGTTCTTC.

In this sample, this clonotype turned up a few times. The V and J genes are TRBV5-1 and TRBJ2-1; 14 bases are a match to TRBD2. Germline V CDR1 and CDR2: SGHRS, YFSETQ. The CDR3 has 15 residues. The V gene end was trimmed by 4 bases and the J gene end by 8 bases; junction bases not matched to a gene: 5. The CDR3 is CASSPGTSGSYEQFF. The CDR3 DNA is TGCGCCAGCAGCCCGGGGACTAGCGGGAGCTATGAGCAGTTCTTC.

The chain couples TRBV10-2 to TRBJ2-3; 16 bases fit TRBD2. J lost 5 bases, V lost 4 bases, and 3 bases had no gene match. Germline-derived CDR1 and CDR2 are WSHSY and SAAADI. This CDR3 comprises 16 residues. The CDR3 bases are TGCGCCAGCAGTGTGGGACTAGCGGGAGGGGTAGATACGCAGTATTTT. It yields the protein CASSVGLAGGVDTQYF.

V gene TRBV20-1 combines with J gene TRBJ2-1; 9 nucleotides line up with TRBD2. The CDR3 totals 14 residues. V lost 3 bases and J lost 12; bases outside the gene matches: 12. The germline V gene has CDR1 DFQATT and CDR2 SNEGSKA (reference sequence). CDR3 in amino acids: CSASFLAGGGRQFF. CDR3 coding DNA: TGCAGTGCTAGTTTCTTGGCGGGAGGGGGTAGGCAGTTCTTC.

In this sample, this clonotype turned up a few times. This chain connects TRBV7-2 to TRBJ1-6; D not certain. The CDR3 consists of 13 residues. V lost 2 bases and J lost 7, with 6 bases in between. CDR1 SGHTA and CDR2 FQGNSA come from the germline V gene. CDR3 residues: CASSLLGNSPLHF. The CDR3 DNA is TGTGCCAGCAGCTTACTTGGGAATTCACCCCTCCACTTT. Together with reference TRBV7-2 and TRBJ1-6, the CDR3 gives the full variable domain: GAGVSQSPSNKVTEKGKDVELRCDPISGHTALYWYRQSLGQGLEFLIYFQGNSAPDKSGLPSDRFSAERTGGSVSTLTIQRTQQEDSAVYLCASSLLGNSPLHFGNGTRLTVT.

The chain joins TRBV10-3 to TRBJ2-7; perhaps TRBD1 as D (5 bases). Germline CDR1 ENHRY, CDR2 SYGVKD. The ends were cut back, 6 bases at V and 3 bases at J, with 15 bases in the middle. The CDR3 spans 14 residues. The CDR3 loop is CAIRSLGRGYEQYF. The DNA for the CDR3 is TGTGCCATCAGATCACTCGGAAGGGGCTACGAGCAGTACTTC.

As DNA, the CDR3 is TGTGCCAGCACTCCACCGGGGTCAGATACGCAGTATTTT. Protein product: CASTPPGSDTQYF. The chain is built from TRBV6-5 and TRBJ2-3, with D maybe TRBD2 (5 bases). This CDR3 spans 13 amino acids. Per germline, CDR1 MNHEY and CDR2 SVGAGI. V gave up 7 bases and J gave up 4 bases, with 12 bases separating them.

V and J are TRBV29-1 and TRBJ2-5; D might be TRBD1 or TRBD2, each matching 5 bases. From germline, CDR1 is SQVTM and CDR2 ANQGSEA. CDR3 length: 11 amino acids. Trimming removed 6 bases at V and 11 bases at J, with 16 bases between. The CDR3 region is CSVGTAWEQYF. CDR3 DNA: TGCAGCGTCGGGACCGCTTGGGAGCAGTACTTC. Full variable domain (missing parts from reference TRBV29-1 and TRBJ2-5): SAVISQKPSRDICQRGTSLTIQCQVDSQVTMMFWYRQQPGQSLTLIATANQGSEATYESGFVIDKFPISRPNLTFSTLTVSNMSPEDSSIYLCSVGTAWEQYFGPGTRLLVL.

Written as DNA, the CDR3 is TGTGCCAGCAGAAGTGGCGGGAGAGAGACCGGGGAGCTGTTTTTT. It yields the protein CASRSGGRETGELFF. The V call is TRBV28, the J call TRBJ2-2; 7 positions agree with TRBD2. Losses at the gene ends were 6 bases for V and 5 bases for J; bases not matched to a gene: 9. In germline, CDR1 is MDHEN, CDR2 SYDVKM. This CDR3 comprises 15 residues.

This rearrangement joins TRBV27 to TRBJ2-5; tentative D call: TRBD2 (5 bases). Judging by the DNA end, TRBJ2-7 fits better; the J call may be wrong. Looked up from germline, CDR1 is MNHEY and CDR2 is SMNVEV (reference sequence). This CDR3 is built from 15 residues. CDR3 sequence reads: CASSFGMGWSYEQYF. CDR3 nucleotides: TGTGCCAGCAGTTTCGGGATGGGTTGGTCCTACGAGCAGTACTTC.

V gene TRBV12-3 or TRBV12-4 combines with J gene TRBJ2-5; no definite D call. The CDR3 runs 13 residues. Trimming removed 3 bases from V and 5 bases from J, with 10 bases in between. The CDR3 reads CASSLWPGETQYF. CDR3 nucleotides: TGTGCCAGCAGTTTGTGGCCCGGGGAGACCCAGTACTTC.

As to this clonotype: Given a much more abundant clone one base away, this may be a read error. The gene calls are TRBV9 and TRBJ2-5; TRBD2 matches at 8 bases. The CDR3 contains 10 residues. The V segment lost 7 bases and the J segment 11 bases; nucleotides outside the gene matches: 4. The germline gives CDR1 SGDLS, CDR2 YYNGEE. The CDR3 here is CASAGGEQYF. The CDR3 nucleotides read TGTGCCAGCGCGGGGGGTGAGCAGTACTTC.

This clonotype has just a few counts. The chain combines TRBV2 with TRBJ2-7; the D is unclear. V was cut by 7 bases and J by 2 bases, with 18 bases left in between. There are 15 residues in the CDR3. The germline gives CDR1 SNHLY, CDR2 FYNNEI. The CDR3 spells CASTRSFVDTYEQYF. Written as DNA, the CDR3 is TGTGCCAGCACCCGATCATTCGTAGACACCTACGAGCAGTACTTC.

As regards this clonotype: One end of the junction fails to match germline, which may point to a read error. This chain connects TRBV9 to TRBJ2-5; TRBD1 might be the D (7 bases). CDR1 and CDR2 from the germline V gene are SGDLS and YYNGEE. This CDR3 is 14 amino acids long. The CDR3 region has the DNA TGTGTCAGCAGCTGGAGGGGGCAGGGGGAGACCCAGTACTTC. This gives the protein CVSSWRGQGETQYF.

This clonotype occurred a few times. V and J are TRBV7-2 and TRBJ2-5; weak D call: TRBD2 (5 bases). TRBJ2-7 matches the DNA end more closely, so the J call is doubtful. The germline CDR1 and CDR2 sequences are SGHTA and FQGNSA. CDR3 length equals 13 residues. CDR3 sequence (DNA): TGTGCCAGCAGCCTGGACTTGGGTGGCGAGCAGTACTTC. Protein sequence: CASSLDLGGEQYF.

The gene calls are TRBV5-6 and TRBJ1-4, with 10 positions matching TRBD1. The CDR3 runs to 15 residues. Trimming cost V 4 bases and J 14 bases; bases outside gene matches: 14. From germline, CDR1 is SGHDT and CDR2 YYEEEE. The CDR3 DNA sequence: TGTGCCAGCAGCCCGCGACGGACAGGGGGGGGACCCCTGTTTTTT. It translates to CASSPRRTGGGPLFF. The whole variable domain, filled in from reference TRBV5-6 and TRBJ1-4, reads DAGVTQSPTHLIKTRGQQVTLRCSPKSGHDTVSWYQQALGQGPQFIFQYYEEEERQRGNFPDRFSGHQFPNYSSELNVNALLLGDSALYLCASSPRRTGGGPLFFGSGTQLSVL.

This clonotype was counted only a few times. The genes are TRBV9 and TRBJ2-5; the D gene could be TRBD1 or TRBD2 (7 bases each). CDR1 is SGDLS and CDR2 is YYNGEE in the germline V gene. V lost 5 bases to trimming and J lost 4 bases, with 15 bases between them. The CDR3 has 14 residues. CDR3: CASSARGGGETQYF. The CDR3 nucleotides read TGTGCCAGCAGTGCCAGGGGGGGAGGAGAGACCCAGTACTTC. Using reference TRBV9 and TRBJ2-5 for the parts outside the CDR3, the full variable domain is DSGVTQTPKHLITATGQRVTLRCSPRSGDLSVYWYQQSLDQGLQFLIQYYNGEERAKGNILERFSAQQFPDLHSELNLSSLELGDSALYFCASSARGGGETQYFGPGTRLLVL.